This TCR beta chain originates from a study of cytomegalovirus exposure and HLA in healthy donors. Study-wide results and limits: Clonal expansion, a later analysis showed, was greater in HLA-associated TCR beta chains than in equally common others. TRBV6-2, TRBV6-3 and some other V segments were unresolvable in 87-base-pair reads.

This clone has a single count. The antigen is undetermined. The junction departs from germline at one end; a sequencing error may be responsible. The V gene's germline CDR1 is SEHNR and CDR2 FQNEAQ (reference sequence). The CDR3 has 14 amino acids. PCR used 60 Vbeta primers and 13 Jbeta primers. The protocol was immunoSEQ multiplex PCR, while the TCRdb copy is restricted to in-frame clones and leaves out a portion. The data contain 180,000 or so clones, about 77% of them singletons. The J gene is TRBJ2-1, the V gene TRBV7-9; 9 bases line up with TRBD1. This receptor was obtained from a female donor in good health and CMV-seronegative. The source material was PBMCs. The CDR3 nucleotides read TGTTCCAGCAGCTTGGCGGACAGGGGCAATGAGCAGTTCTTC. This codes for CSSSLADRGNEQFF.